This T cell receptor beta chain came from a study of T cells in Graves' hyperthyroidism and ophthalmopathy (dated by TCRdb to between 2019 and 2020). Looking at the study overall: Peripheral blood was collected at initial diagnosis, before any treatment. To identify distinguishing TCR V-J signatures, a discovery cohort of around 100 patients was used, comprising fewer than 45 with Graves' ophthalmopathy and around 60 with stable Graves' hyperthyroidism. An independent validation cohort of under 20 hyperthyroidism patients and about 16 patients who later progressed to ophthalmopathy tested prospective prediction of ophthalmopathy. The 100 or so discovery patients were randomly divided into training and test sets at a 7:3 ratio. The study also compared thyroid tissue and blood T-cell repertoires from more than 5 Graves' hyperthyroidism patients. After blood sampling, hyperthyroidism patients were treated with methimazole at a starting dose of 30 mg daily, and ophthalmopathy patients were treated with high-dose intravenous methylprednisolone. The paper describes TCR Vbeta CDR3 sequencing of 140 or so peripheral blood samples, made up of about 41 ophthalmopathy patients, approximately 76 hyperthyroidism patients and some 17 progressor patients.

A patient counted as having stable Graves' hyperthyroidism if no progression to ophthalmopathy occurred over 18 months of follow-up. Hyperthyroidism patients were newly diagnosed, had a disease duration of under 2 months, and were aged 18 to 65 years. Patients with uncontrolled infections, other autoimmune diseases, pregnancy or lactation were excluded. Diagnoses were based on clinical symptoms, serum thyroxine and TRAb, thyroid ultrasound and orbital computed tomography. PBMCs were separated from 10 ml of fresh peripheral blood using Ficoll-Paque density gradient centrifugation. Trizol reagent was used to extract total RNA, and RNA quality was then checked on an Agilent 2100 Bioanalyzer. This clonotype has a count of ten or more. It has no known antigen specificity. Base qualities are not at hand, and no much larger clone is one base apart. Unmatched junction bases come to 2, with V trimmed by 4 bases and J by 2 bases. Per the germline V gene, SGHTS is the CDR1 and YDEGEE is the CDR2. The CDR3 sequence holds 13 residues, the cysteine and phenylalanine included. Only the CDR3 portion is preserved as DNA: 39 bases, with reading frame beginning at the first base.

Results the study describes overall, beyond this receptor: During validation, the model predicted progression to ophthalmopathy a median of about 6.3 months ahead of onset, with approximately 70% sensitivity and more than 72% specificity. A model built on a 13 V-J signature distinguished ophthalmopathy from stable hyperthyroidism, reaching about 89% sensitivity and about 81% specificity in cross-validation and 80%/75% in testing. Most expanded thyroid clonotypes (frequency above 0.001) were also detected in blood, a finding suggesting that blood repertoires may reflect thyroid immune responses. Sample size was not statistically predetermined, and blinding of investigators to group allocation was not performed.

The TCR beta CDR3 regions were amplified from the RNA transcripts. The first round of RT-PCR for the TCR CDR3 was performed with the HTBI primer set and the Qiagen OneStep RT-PCR kit. A second multiplex PCR round built the libraries, followed by size selection and purification. Sequencing of the libraries was done on an Illumina HiSeq2000 using paired-end 100 bp reads. In the paper's pipeline: SOAPnuke was used to process the raw data, removing reads that contained adapters or uncalled bases, had a mean Phred below 15, or lacked an exact match to the constant primer or identifier. High-quality paired reads were merged with COPE v1.2.5, and unique nucleotide sequences were defined as clonotypes. MiTCR v1.1 was used to align clonotypes to the IMGT TRBV, TRBD and TRBJ reference segments. The analysis included only V-J combinations with a frequency above 0.0001, which together covered 99% to 99.2% of the repertoires. A TCS score was defined as the ratio of F50 (clonal expansion) to E x V (chaos), with BLOSUM62-based TCRdist applied between CDR3 peptides within each V-J. Welch's t-statistics and random forest reduced around 520 V-J features to 13, which were used in a naive Bayes classifier (R e1071). TCRdb reanalyzed the raw reads on its own, using fastp at Q25 for trimming and MiXCR for clone calling, and kept in-frame beta chains. When rows share a CDR3 protein, they turn into one entry using the most common DNA and genes. The authors' filters were not applied to this entry. This sample comprises roughly 700,000 distinct CDR3 sequences, 15% to 20% of them detected only once. The ten top clones hold roughly 16% of the sample.

This TCR came from a man between 45 and 60 years old with Graves' hyperthyroidism. The rearrangement joined TRBV5-8 to TRBJ2-5, and 7 junctional nucleotides match TRBD1. Sequences were obtained from blood. CDR3 reads: CASSTTGQETQYF. The DNA is TGTGCCAGCAGCACGACAGGGCAAGAGACCCAGTACTTC.